What follows are 20 T cell receptor beta chains derived from one specimen sequenced in a study of cytomegalovirus exposure and HLA in healthy donors. Use of 60 Vbeta and 13 Jbeta primers characterized the PCR. Repertoires were generated with immunoSEQ multiplex PCR, while TCRdb's copy carries only in-frame clones and drops some. The table includes some 210,000 clones, around four fifths detected once. Sequencing was carried out using PBMCs. The receptors derive from a woman aged 45-60 years in good health and CMV-seropositive.

This chain connects TRBV7-2 to TRBJ2-7, with 12 bases aligning to TRBD2. The trim removed 6 bases at V and 7 bases at J, leaving 1 base unmatched. The CDR3 is 12 residues long. Germline CDR1 SGHTA, CDR2 FQGNSA. The CDR3 DNA sequence: TGTGCCAGCAGAGGACTAGCGGGGGAGCAGTACTTC. Protein product: CASRGLAGEQYF.

Points on this clone: Other DNA variants within this sample encode the same CDR3. The V gene is TRBV10-3, the J gene TRBJ1-2, with 10 nucleotides matching TRBD1. The CDR3 sequence is 15 residues long. Trimming at V came to 2 bases and at J to 2 bases, leaving 2 bases not matched to a gene. Germline CDR1 is ENHRY and CDR2 is SYGVKD. The CDR3 bases are TGTGCCATCAGTGAGGGGACAGGGGTAAACTATGGCTACACCTTC. Translation gives CAISEGTGVNYGYTF.

J is TRBJ1-1 and V is TRBV30; 7 nucleotides align to TRBD1. The V segment lost 2 bases and the J segment 8 bases; nucleotides outside the gene matches: 11. CDR1 and CDR2 from the germline V gene are GTSNPN and SVGIG (reference sequence). The length of the CDR3 is 14 residues. The CDR3 reads CAWSPLTGVLEAFF. DNA of the CDR3: TGTGCCTGGAGTCCTCTCACAGGGGTTCTAGAAGCTTTCTTT.

This clone appeared once. The chain joins TRBV18 to TRBJ1-1; the D is unclear. The CDR3 is made up of 14 amino acids. V lost 3 bases, J lost 1 base, and 9 bases lay in between. Germline values: CDR1 KGHSH, CDR2 LQKENI. CDR3: CASSPGETNTEAFF. In DNA form, the CDR3 reads TGTGCCAGCTCACCCGGGGAAACGAACACTGAAGCTTTCTTT. Complete variable domain (other parts from reference TRBV18 and TRBJ1-1): NAGVMQNPRHLVRRRGQEARLRCSPMKGHSHVYWYRQLPEEGLKFMVYLQKENIIDESGMPKERFSAEFPKEGPSILRIQQVVRGDSAAYFCASSPGETNTEAFFGQGTRLTVV.

The chain carries TRBV19 and TRBJ2-3, with a tentative D call TRBD2 (6 bases). Germline V gives CDR1 LNHDA, CDR2 SQIVND (reference sequence). V was shortened by 8 bases and J by 2 bases, with 14 bases between the two germline ends. The CDR3 totals 14 residues. This CDR3 is CASGLNLLTDTQYF. The CDR3 nucleotides are TGTGCCAGTGGACTAAACCTTCTCACAGATACGCAGTATTTT.

The genes are TRBV19 and TRBJ2-3; 10 bases are a match to TRBD1. Trimming removed 7 bases from V and 4 bases from J; junction bases left unmatched: 8. Germline assignment: CDR1 LNHDA and CDR2 SQIVND (reference sequence). CDR3 length equals 15 residues. The CDR3 here is CASTRRDRGSDTQYF. CDR3 in DNA: TGTGCCAGTACCCGCCGGGACAGGGGTTCAGATACGCAGTATTTT.

The chain recombines TRBV5-8 with TRBJ2-5; 9 nucleotides agree with TRBD2. Germline CDR1 SGHTS, CDR2 YDEGEE. V dropped 0 bases and J dropped 0; count of bases not matched to a gene: 6. The CDR3 runs to 17 residues. CDR3 sequence: CASSLGRLAGNQETQYF. CDR3 coding DNA: TGTGCCAGCAGCTTGGGCCGGCTAGCGGGGAACCAAGAGACCCAGTACTTC.

The rearrangement uses TRBV27 and TRBJ1-6, with 9 bases aligning to TRBD1. J was trimmed by 0 bases and V by 6 bases; bases with no gene match: 12. The CDR3 runs to 19 residues. The germline gives CDR1 MNHEY, CDR2 SMNVEV (reference sequence). CDR3 bases: TGTGCCAGCAGGCCGATTACAGGGGGCTGGACCTCCTATAATTCACCCCTCCACTTT. Protein product: CASRPITGGWTSYNSPLHF.

The chain joins TRBV4-3 to TRBJ1-1; D perhaps matches TRBD1 (5 bases). The germline V gene has CDR1 LGHNA and CDR2 YSLEER. V dropped 0 bases and J dropped 0 bases, with 20 bases sitting between them. This CDR3 is 19 amino acids long. Written as DNA, the CDR3 is TGCGCCAGCAGCCAAGAGGGTGGGCGGGGCTCGTTTATGAACACTGAAGCTTTCTTT. Translating it yields CASSQEGGRGSFMNTEAFF.

The chain recombines TRBV7-8 with TRBJ2-5; perhaps TRBD1 as D (8 bases). The CDR3 loop spans 14 amino acids. CDR1 is SGHVS, CDR2 FQNEAQ, per germline. Trimming left V 4 bases short and J 4 bases short, with 13 bases between. The CDR3 DNA follows: TGTGCCAGCAGCTACAGGGGGGGGCGAGAGACCCAGTACTTC. It encodes CASSYRGGRETQYF.

This clone showed up just a few times. This chain links TRBV27 with TRBJ1-1; 8 nucleotides match TRBD1. The ends lost 7 bases at V and 1 base at J; junction bases unmatched: 5. Germline values: CDR1 MNHEY, CDR2 SMNVEV (reference sequence). This CDR3 is built from 14 residues. The CDR3 bases are TGTGCCAGCATTCGACAGGGGACGAACACTGAAGCTTTCTTT. Its translation: CASIRQGTNTEAFF.

This chain links TRBV6-5 with TRBJ2-4; D is ambiguous. Germline loops: CDR1 MNHEY, CDR2 SVGAGI. V lost 4 bases and J 5 bases, leaving 12 bases between the germline ends. The CDR3 has 14 residues. The CDR3 DNA follows: TGTGCCAGCAGTTTCTCTTCGGTCGAAAACATTCAGTACTTC. It codes for CASSFSSVENIQYF.

The genes are TRBV9 and TRBJ2-1; 9 nucleotides agree with TRBD1. The CDR3 is made up of 16 amino acids. With 4 bases clipped from V and 0 bases from J, the junction kept 5 bases outside the gene matches. CDR1 SGDLS and CDR2 YYNGEE come from the germline V gene. This CDR3 is CASSRRGQGSYNEQFF. Here the CDR3 DNA reads TGTGCCAGCAGCCGACGGGGACAGGGCTCCTACAATGAGCAGTTCTTC. Supplemented by reference TRBV9 and TRBJ2-1, the full variable domain reads DSGVTQTPKHLITATGQRVTLRCSPRSGDLSVYWYQQSLDQGLQFLIQYYNGEERAKGNILERFSAQQFPDLHSELNLSSLELGDSALYFCASSRRGQGSYNEQFFGPGTRLTVL.

The chain links TRBV7-2 to TRBJ1-2; D unresolved. In germline, CDR1 is SGHTA, CDR2 FQGNSA. V lost 1 base and J 2 bases, leaving 8 bases between the germline ends. The CDR3 covers 14 residues. The CDR3: CASSLGYTNYGYTF. The CDR3, as DNA: TGTGCCAGCAGCTTAGGTTACACCAACTATGGCTACACCTTC.

The rearrangement uses TRBV11-2 and TRBJ2-5; D possibly corresponds to TRBD2 (5 bases). The CDR3 consists of 18 residues. Trimming cost V 1 base and J 1 base, with 19 bases left between them. Per the germline V gene, CDR1 is SGHAT and CDR2 is FQNNGV. This chain's CDR3 is CASSLGSGNLIPQETQYF. CDR3 coding DNA: TGTGCCAGCAGCTTAGGATCCGGGAATTTAATTCCCCAAGAGACCCAGTACTTC. Combining the CDR3 with reference TRBV11-2 and TRBJ2-5 gives the whole variable domain EAGVAQSPRYKIIEKRQSVAFWCNPISGHATLYWYQQILGQGPKLLIQFQNNGVVDDSQLPKDRFSAERLKGVDSTLKIQPAKLEDSAVYLCASSLGSGNLIPQETQYFGPGTRLLVL.

The V gene is TRBV18, the J gene TRBJ1-5; D call uncertain. Between the trimmed V and J ends, which lost 1 base and 2 bases, there was a span of 15 bases. Germline V gives CDR1 KGHSH, CDR2 LQKENI. This CDR3 has 17 residues. In nucleotides, the CDR3 is TGTGCCAGCTCACCACGGGCGGGCGGCGGGGGCAATCAGCCCCAGCATTTT. Its translation is CASSPRAGGGGNQPQHF.

The chain uses TRBV5-1 and TRBJ1-3; 7 positions agree with TRBD1. Germline CDR1 SGHRS, CDR2 YFSETQ. The CDR3 is made up of 14 amino acids. V trimming: 1 base; J trimming: 7 bases; junction bases outside the gene matches: 5. The CDR3 region is CASSLQGGRNTIYF. CDR3 nucleotides: TGCGCCAGCAGCTTGCAGGGGGGACGGAACACCATATATTTT.

A few counts support this clone. The chain couples TRBV7-6 to TRBJ1-5; D might be TRBD1 (5 bases). The CDR3 contains 13 residues. Germline CDR1 is SGHVS and CDR2 is FNYEAQ. The V end was cut by 5 bases, the J end by 8 bases, with 13 bases between. CDR3 sequence reads: CASSRTLNEPQHF. The CDR3 nucleotides are TGTGCCAGCAGCCGGACACTAAACGAGCCCCAGCATTTT.

The rearrangement uses TRBV6-5 and TRBJ1-1; D gene unclear. Trimming took 0 bases from V and 4 from J, leaving 12 bases between them. Per the germline V gene, CDR1 is MNHEY and CDR2 is SVGAGI. The CDR3 sequence is 15 residues long. CDR3 amino acids: CASSYSTGDFTEAFF. In DNA form, the CDR3 reads TGTGCCAGCAGTTACTCCACCGGGGATTTCACTGAAGCTTTCTTT.

The gene calls are TRBV7-9 and TRBJ2-5, with TRBD2 matching over 15 bases. With V trimmed by 2 bases and J by 2 bases, 6 bases remained unmatched. CDR3 length equals 18 residues. Per the germline V gene, CDR1 is SEHNR and CDR2 is FQNEAQ (reference sequence). The CDR3 spells CASSLSGTSGGIQETQYF. The CDR3 bases are TGTGCCAGCAGCTTATCTGGGACTAGCGGGGGGATTCAAGAGACCCAGTACTTC.